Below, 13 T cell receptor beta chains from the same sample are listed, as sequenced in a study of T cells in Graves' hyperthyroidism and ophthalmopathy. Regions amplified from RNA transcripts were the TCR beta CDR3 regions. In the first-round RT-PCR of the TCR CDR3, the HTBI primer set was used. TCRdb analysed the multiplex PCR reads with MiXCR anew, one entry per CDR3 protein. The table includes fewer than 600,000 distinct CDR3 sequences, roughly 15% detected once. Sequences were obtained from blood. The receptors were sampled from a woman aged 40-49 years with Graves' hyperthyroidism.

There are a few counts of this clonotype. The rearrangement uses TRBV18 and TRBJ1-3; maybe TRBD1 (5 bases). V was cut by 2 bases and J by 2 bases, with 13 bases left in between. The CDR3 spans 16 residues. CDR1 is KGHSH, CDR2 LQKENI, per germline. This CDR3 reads CASSPVRDEAGNTIYF. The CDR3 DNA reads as TGTGCCAGCTCACCAGTCCGGGACGAAGCTGGAAACACCATATATTTT.

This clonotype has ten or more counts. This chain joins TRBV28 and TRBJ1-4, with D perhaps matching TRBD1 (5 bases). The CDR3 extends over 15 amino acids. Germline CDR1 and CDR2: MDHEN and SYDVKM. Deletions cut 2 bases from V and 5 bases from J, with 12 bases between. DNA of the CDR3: TGTGCCAGCAGTTTAATTGGGACGGAGAATGAAAAACTGTTTTTT. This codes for CASSLIGTENEKLFF.

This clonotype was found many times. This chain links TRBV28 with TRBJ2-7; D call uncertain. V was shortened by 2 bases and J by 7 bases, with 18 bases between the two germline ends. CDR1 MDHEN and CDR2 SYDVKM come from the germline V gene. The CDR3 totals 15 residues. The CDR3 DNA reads TGTGCCAGCAGTTTAACAGACCCGGTCTCGAGTGAGCAGTACTTC. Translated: CASSLTDPVSSEQYF.

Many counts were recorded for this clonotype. In DNA, the CDR3 is TGTGCCAGCAGCCGGTTTCAGGGGGCCAAAAACATTCAGTACTTC. Translation: CASSRFQGAKNIQYF. The V and J genes are TRBV12-3 or TRBV12-4 and TRBJ2-4; D is perhaps TRBD1 (6 bases). This CDR3 contains 15 residues. Between the trimmed V and J ends, which lost 6 bases and 1 base, there was a span of 13 bases.

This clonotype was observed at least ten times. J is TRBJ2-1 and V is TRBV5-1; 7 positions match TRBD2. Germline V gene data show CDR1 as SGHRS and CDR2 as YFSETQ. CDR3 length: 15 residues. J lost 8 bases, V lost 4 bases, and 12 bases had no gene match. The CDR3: CASSHLPGGLYEQFF. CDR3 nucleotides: TGCGCCAGCAGCCACCTCCCGGGAGGTTTGTATGAGCAGTTCTTC.

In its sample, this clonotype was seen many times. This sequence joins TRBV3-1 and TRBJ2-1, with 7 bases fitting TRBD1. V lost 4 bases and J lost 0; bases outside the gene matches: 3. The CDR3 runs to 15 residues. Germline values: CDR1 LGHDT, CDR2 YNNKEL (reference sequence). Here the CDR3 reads CASSPGQRSYNEQFF. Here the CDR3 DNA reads TGTGCCAGCAGCCCGGGACAGCGCTCCTACAATGAGCAGTTCTTC.

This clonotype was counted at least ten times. DNA of the CDR3: TGCGCCAGCAGCTCGGTTTTGGGACAGCAAGAGACCCAGTACTTC. This gives the protein CASSSVLGQQETQYF. The chain uses TRBV5-1 and TRBJ2-5; the match to TRBD1 covers 7 bases. CDR3 length: 15 amino acids. V was clipped by 3 bases and J by 2 bases; unmatched bases: 7. The germline CDR1 and CDR2 sequences are SGHRS and YFSETQ.

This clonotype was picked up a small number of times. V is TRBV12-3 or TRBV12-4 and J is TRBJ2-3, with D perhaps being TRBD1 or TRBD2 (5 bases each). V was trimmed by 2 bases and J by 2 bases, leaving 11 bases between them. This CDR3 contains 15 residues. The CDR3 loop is CASSLYGADTDTQYF. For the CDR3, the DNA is TGTGCCAGCAGTTTATACGGGGCCGACACAGATACGCAGTATTTT.

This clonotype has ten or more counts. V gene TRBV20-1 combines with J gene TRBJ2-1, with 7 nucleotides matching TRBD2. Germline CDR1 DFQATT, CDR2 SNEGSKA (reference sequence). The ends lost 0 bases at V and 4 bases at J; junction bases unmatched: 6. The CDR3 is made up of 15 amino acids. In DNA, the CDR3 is TGCAGTGCTAGAGATTGGTCGGGAGGTTACAATGAGCAGTTCTTC. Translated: CSARDWSGGYNEQFF.

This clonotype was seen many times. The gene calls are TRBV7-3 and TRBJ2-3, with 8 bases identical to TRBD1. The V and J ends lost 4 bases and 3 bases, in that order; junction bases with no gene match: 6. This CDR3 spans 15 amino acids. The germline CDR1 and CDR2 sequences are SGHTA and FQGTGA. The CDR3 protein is CASSSTGERTDTQYF. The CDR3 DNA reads TGTGCCAGCAGCTCGACAGGGGAACGAACAGATACGCAGTATTTT.

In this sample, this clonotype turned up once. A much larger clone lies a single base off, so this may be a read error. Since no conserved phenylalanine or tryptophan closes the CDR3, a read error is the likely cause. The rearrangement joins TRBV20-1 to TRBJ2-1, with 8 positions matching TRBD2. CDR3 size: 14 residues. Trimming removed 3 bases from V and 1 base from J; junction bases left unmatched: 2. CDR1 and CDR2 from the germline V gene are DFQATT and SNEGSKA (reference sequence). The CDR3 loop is CSASIAGSYNEQFL. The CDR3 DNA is TGCAGTGCTAGTATAGCGGGATCCTACAATGAGCAGTTCCTC.

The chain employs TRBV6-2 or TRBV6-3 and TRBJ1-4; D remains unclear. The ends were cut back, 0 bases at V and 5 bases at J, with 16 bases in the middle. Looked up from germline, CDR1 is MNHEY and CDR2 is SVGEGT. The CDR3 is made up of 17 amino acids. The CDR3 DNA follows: TGTGCCAGCAGTTACTCGGTAGGGCCGGGAGGGAATGAAAAACTGTTTTTT. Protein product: CASSYSVGPGGNEKLFF.

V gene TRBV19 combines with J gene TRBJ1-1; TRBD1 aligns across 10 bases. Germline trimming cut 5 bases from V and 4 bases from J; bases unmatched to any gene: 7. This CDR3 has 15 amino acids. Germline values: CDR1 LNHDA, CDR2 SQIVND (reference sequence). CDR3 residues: CASSGTGESGTEAFF. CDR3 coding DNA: TGTGCCAGTAGTGGGACAGGGGAATCGGGCACTGAAGCTTTCTTT.